A single sample is the source of the 12 T cell receptor beta chains below, sequenced in a study of neurological immune-mediated disorders. As to time point: technical triplicate 2. MiXCR, applied by TCRdb to the 5' RACE reads, yields one record per CDR3 protein. The sample has more than 30,000 distinct CDR3 sequences, 10% to 15% seen once. The material sequenced was CD4+ T cells from blood. These TCRs come from a female donor with HTLV-1-associated myelopathy (HAM/TSP).

This clonotype was observed many times. The chain employs TRBV20-1 and TRBJ1-5, with D unclear. Per the germline V gene, CDR1 is DFQATT and CDR2 is SNEGSKA (reference sequence). The CDR3 runs 14 residues. Trimming left V 3 bases short and J 1 base short, with 10 bases between. The CDR3: CSARVGPSNQPQHF. The CDR3 nucleotides read TGCAGTGCTAGGGTGGGCCCGAGCAATCAGCCCCAGCATTTT.

This clonotype was observed many times. This chain joins TRBV11-2 and TRBJ2-1; D is ambiguous. This CDR3 spans 11 amino acids. V was clipped by 4 bases and J by 4 bases, with 2 bases between them. CDR1 is SGHAT, CDR2 FQNNGV, per germline. The CDR3 region has the DNA TGTGCCAGCAGCTATTACAATGAGCAGTTCTTC. This encodes CASSYYNEQFF.

There are many counts of this clonotype. CDR3 nucleotides: TGTGCCAGCAGCTTAATAGCGACTAGCGGAAACAATGAGCAGTTCTTC. This codes for CASSLIATSGNNEQFF. V usage is TRBV11-2 and J usage is TRBJ2-1; 9 nucleotides agree with TRBD2. CDR3 length: 16 residues. Germline CDR1 reads SGHAT; CDR2 reads FQNNGV. With V trimmed by 2 bases and J by 5 bases, 7 bases remained unmatched.

As regards this clonotype: A read error may explain this, as a much larger clone is one base away. The rearrangement links TRBV20-1 to TRBJ1-2; tentative D call: TRBD1 (5 bases). The CDR3 covers 15 residues. Trimming pared 5 bases from V and 0 bases from J, leaving 16 bases between. From germline, CDR1 is DFQATT and CDR2 SNEGSKA (reference sequence). CDR3 amino acids: CSAPGDGATNYGYTF. The DNA of the CDR3 is TGCAGTGCTCCTGGAGATGGGGCTACTAACTATGGCTACACCTTC.

This clonotype has ten or more counts. The CDR3 DNA reads as TGCAGTGCTAGAGAATCGGGCGGGTCACTGAACACCGGGGAGCTGTTTTTT. This encodes CSARESGGSLNTGELFF. The V and J genes are TRBV20-1 and TRBJ2-2; D may be TRBD2 (5 bases). Between the trimmed V and J ends, which lost 0 bases and 1 base, there was a span of 15 bases. Looked up from germline, CDR1 is DFQATT and CDR2 is SNEGSKA (reference sequence). The CDR3 consists of 17 residues.

Concerning this clonotype itself: A clone one base away is much larger, so this may be a read error. The genes are TRBV28 and TRBJ2-7, with a possible D match to TRBD2 (5 bases). With 8 bases removed from V and 2 bases from J, the gap between germline ends came to 16 bases. Germline CDR1 reads MDHEN; CDR2 reads SYDVKM. This CDR3 is 14 amino acids long. CDR3 sequence (DNA): TGTGCCAGCCCCCCGCAGTGGGAGACCTACGAGCAGTACTTC. It translates to CASPPQWETYEQYF.

This clonotype has ten or more counts. The chain links TRBV6-1 to TRBJ2-3; D is unresolved. Germline V lookup: CDR1 MNHNS, CDR2 SASEGT. The V gene lost 4 bases and the J gene lost 4 bases, with 21 bases spanning the gap. The CDR3 runs 17 residues. The CDR3 nucleotides are TGTGCCAGCAGTGTTGGTCAAGTCGGGTACTCCCCAGATACGCAGTATTTT. Translating gives CASSVGQVGYSPDTQYF.

This clonotype was detected many times. The rearrangement uses TRBV18 and TRBJ2-1; 11 bases fit TRBD1. CDR3 size: 14 residues. Germline CDR1 and CDR2: KGHSH and LQKENI. The junction had 1 base not matched to a gene; V was cut back by 6 bases and J by 3 bases. DNA of the CDR3: TGTGCCAGCTCCGGGACAGGGGGCTACAATGAGCAGTTCTTC. Encoded protein: CASSGTGGYNEQFF.

This clonotype showed up many times. The chain is built from TRBV6-5 and TRBJ2-5, with a weak D call TRBD2 (6 bases). Per germline, CDR1 MNHEY and CDR2 SVGAGI. The length of the CDR3 is 11 residues. V was pared by 6 bases and J by 7 bases, with 9 bases between. In nucleotides, the CDR3 is TGTGCCAGCAGAACCGGGGGGACCCAGTACTTC. Its protein product is CASRTGGTQYF.

This clonotype was recorded at least ten times. The V and J genes are TRBV9 and TRBJ2-7; D gene ambiguous. V lost 0 bases and J 2 bases, leaving 12 bases between the germline ends. The CDR3 consists of 15 residues. Germline V lookup: CDR1 SGDLS, CDR2 YYNGEE. CDR3 amino acids: CASSVDGGSPYEQYF. The CDR3, as DNA: TGTGCCAGCAGCGTAGATGGTGGGTCCCCCTACGAGCAGTACTTC.

The chain combines TRBV15 with TRBJ2-7; the D gene is possibly TRBD2 (5 bases). V shed 1 base and J shed 7 bases, with 8 bases lying between them. The CDR3 sequence is 12 residues long. The V gene's germline CDR1 is LNHNV and CDR2 YYDKDF (reference sequence). CDR3 DNA: TGTGCCACCAGCAGAGGACCGGGGGAGCAGTACTTC. Encoded protein: CATSRGPGEQYF.

About this clonotype: The DNA is omitted, as the CDR3 cannot be located on it reliably, and the CDR3 follows TCRdb's listing. The V gene is TRBV7-2, the J gene TRBJ1-5; TRBD1, the table's D call, was not compared with the DNA. Per the germline V gene, CDR1 is SGHTA and CDR2 is FQGNSA. Both ends counted, the CDR3 spans 22 residues. CDR3 in amino acids: CASSFYICSARDRSRVGQPQHF.